A single sample gave rise to the 31 T cell receptor beta chains below, sequenced in a study of T cells after yellow fever vaccination. Via MiXCR, TCRdb re-called the 5' RACE reads, giving one row per CDR3 protein. The data contain some 70,000 distinct CDR3 sequences, approximately 7% of them singletons. This specimen was CD8+ T cells sorted from PBMCs, taken roughly 45 days after the first yellow fever vaccination. These receptors were collected from a man younger than 35 who received the YFV17D yellow fever vaccine.

At least ten counts were recorded for this clonotype. This chain links TRBV7-2 with TRBJ2-3; TRBD2 matches at 7 bases. V was pared by 10 bases and J by 3 bases, with 13 bases of the junction left unmatched. Per germline, CDR1 SGHTA and CDR2 FQGNSA. This CDR3 has 15 amino acids. The CDR3 region is CATPPAGERTDTQYF. The CDR3 region has the DNA TGTGCCACCCCTCCGGCGGGGGAAAGGACAGATACGCAGTATTTT. The variable domain in full, with the rest retrieved from reference TRBV7-2 and TRBJ2-3, is GAGVSQSPSNKVTEKGKDVELRCDPISGHTALYWYRQSLGQGLEFLIYFQGNSAPDKSGLPSDRFSAERTGGSVSTLTIQRTQQEDSAVYLCATPPAGERTDTQYFGPGTRLTVL.

A remark on this clonotype: A read error is possible here, since a much larger clone lies one base away. The rearrangement uses TRBV2 and TRBJ2-2; 7 bases line up with TRBD1. The CDR3 has 14 amino acids. The trim removed 6 bases at V and 4 bases at J, leaving 5 bases unmatched. Germline CDR1 reads SNHLY; CDR2 reads FYNNEI. CDR3 nucleotide sequence: TGTGCCAGCAGCCTTAGACAGGGCACCGGGGAGCTGTTTTTT. Translated, it gives CASSLRQGTGELFF.

Ten or more counts support this clonotype. This sequence joins TRBV20-1 and TRBJ2-1, with TRBD2 matching over 9 bases. Germline V lookup: CDR1 DFQATT, CDR2 SNEGSKA (reference sequence). Trimming took 0 bases from V and 2 from J; bases not matched to a gene: 5. The CDR3 covers 16 residues. The CDR3 DNA reads as TGCAGTGCTAGAGATGGGACTAGCCAACCCTACAATGAGCAGTTCTTC. Protein sequence: CSARDGTSQPYNEQFF.

The sample holds many counts of this clonotype. V gene TRBV12-3 or TRBV12-4 combines with J gene TRBJ2-3, with D possibly TRBD2 on 7 matching bases. V was clipped by 3 bases and J by 8 bases, with 21 bases between them. CDR3 length equals 16 residues. CDR3 sequence: CASSFGGGLRKGTQYF. CDR3 DNA sequence: TGTGCCAGCAGTTTTGGGGGGGGCCTGCGGAAAGGTACGCAGTATTTT.

In this sample, this clonotype turned up many times. This chain connects TRBV7-3 to TRBJ2-3, with 16 bases aligning to TRBD2. The CDR3 totals 18 residues. CDR1 is SGHTA and CDR2 is FQGTGA in the germline V gene. The junction had 7 bases not matched to a gene; V was cut back by 5 bases and J by 2 bases. CDR3 DNA sequence: TGTGCCAGCAGCGGAGGGACTAGCGGGGGGGCCAACACAGATACGCAGTATTTT. It specifies CASSGGTSGGANTDTQYF.

This clonotype was found many times. The rearrangement links TRBV5-5 to TRBJ1-2; D uncertain. Germline loops: CDR1 SGHKS, CDR2 YYEKEE (reference sequence). With 0 bases removed from V and 8 bases from J, the gap between germline ends came to 11 bases. CDR3 length: 13 amino acids. The CDR3 nucleotides read TGTGCCAGCAGCTTGGTTGGACGGCACGGCTACACCTTC. Translating it yields CASSLVGRHGYTF.

This clonotype came up a few times. The CDR3 DNA reads TGTGCCAGCAGCTTAAGCGGGGGGGCAGATGAGCAGTTCTTC. This encodes CASSLSGGADEQFF. The chain carries TRBV7-6 and TRBJ2-1; 10 bases are shared with TRBD2. Losses at the gene ends were 2 bases for V and 8 bases for J; bases not matched to a gene: 3. The CDR3 has 14 residues. The germline V gene encodes CDR1 SGHVS and CDR2 FNYEAQ.

In this sample, this clonotype turned up many times. This sequence joins TRBV12-3 or TRBV12-4 and TRBJ1-1; D is perhaps TRBD1 (6 bases). The length of the CDR3 is 11 residues. V lost 7 bases and J lost 4, with 7 bases in between. The CDR3 loop reads CASTRGTEAFF. The CDR3 DNA follows: TGTGCCAGCACCAGGGGCACTGAAGCTTTCTTT.

This clonotype was counted ten times or more. The gene calls are TRBV27 and TRBJ2-1, with TRBD1 matching over 8 bases. V trimming: 8 bases; J trimming: 1 base; junction bases outside the gene matches: 4. The CDR3 extends over 14 amino acids. The V gene's germline CDR1 is MNHEY and CDR2 SMNVEV (reference sequence). The CDR3 DNA reads TGTGCCAGCGGCACAGGGGGGTCCTACAATGAGCAGTTCTTC. Protein: CASGTGGSYNEQFF.

At least ten counts were recorded for this clonotype. V is TRBV7-2 and J is TRBJ2-1; D could derive from TRBD1 or TRBD2 (5 bases each). Germline CDR1 is SGHTA and CDR2 is FQGNSA. The V and J ends lost 4 bases and 5 bases respectively, with 12 bases between them. The CDR3 is 14 residues long. In nucleotides, the CDR3 is TGTGCCAGCAGCTCTACGGGGCCCCACAATGAGCAGTTCTTC. It translates to CASSSTGPHNEQFF.

This clonotype appeared a few times. This chain connects TRBV9 to TRBJ2-5; TRBD2 is a possible D gene (5 bases). Germline CDR1 SGDLS, CDR2 YYNGEE. The CDR3 contains 12 residues. The germline V and J ends were trimmed by 4 bases and 5 bases, with 9 bases remaining between them. The CDR3 DNA is TGTGCCAGCAGCTCGAGGAGGGAGACCCAGTACTTC. Encoded protein: CASSSRRETQYF.

This clonotype has only a few counts. This chain links TRBV27 with TRBJ1-2, with TRBD1 as a possible D gene (6 bases). Trimming removed 2 bases at V and 7 bases at J, with 14 bases between. The germline V gene has CDR1 MNHEY and CDR2 SMNVEV (reference sequence). The CDR3 length is 14 residues. CDR3 DNA: TGTGCCAGCAGTTTAGTTGGGGGCGCCGGTGGCTACACCTTC. This sequence encodes CASSLVGGAGGYTF.

This clonotype was observed many times. This CDR3 reads CATSKGERTKTWFETETQYF. The CDR3 DNA sequence: TGTGCCACCAGCAAGGGGGAAAGAACTAAGACTTGGTTCGAAACGGAGACCCAGTACTTC. The V gene is TRBV24-1, the J gene TRBJ2-5; weak D call: TRBD1 (6 bases). Trimming removed 7 bases from V and 5 bases from J, with 34 bases in between. CDR3 length: 20 amino acids. Germline V gives CDR1 KGHDR, CDR2 SFDVKD.

Details on this clonotype: This may be a read error: a much more frequent sequence differs by one nucleotide. The rearrangement links TRBV7-6 to TRBJ1-2; a weak D match, TRBD1 (5 bases). This CDR3 comprises 14 residues. The V end was cut by 3 bases, the J end by 9 bases, with 17 bases between. Germline V gene sequence: CDR1 SGHVS, CDR2 FNYEAQ. This CDR3 is CASSLGRGEYSYTF. CDR3 sequence (DNA): TGTGCCAGCAGCTTGGGTCGGGGGGAATATAGCTACACCTTC.

This clonotype was detected many times. The chain employs TRBV27 and TRBJ2-3, with 9 bases lining up with TRBD2. The V gene's germline CDR1 is MNHEY and CDR2 SMNVEV (reference sequence). The junction had 9 bases not matched to a gene; V was cut back by 0 bases and J by 2 bases. This CDR3 spans 18 amino acids. CDR3 sequence reads: CASSLSTVAGADTDTQYF. As DNA, the CDR3 is TGTGCCAGCAGTTTATCGACCGTAGCGGGGGCCGACACAGATACGCAGTATTTT.

This clonotype was found a few times. The CDR3 is CASSFRTGKGKTEAFF. The CDR3 nucleotides are TGTGCCAGCAGCTTTCGGACAGGGAAGGGGAAAACTGAAGCTTTCTTT. The V and J genes are TRBV7-9 and TRBJ1-1; 8 bases map to TRBD1. With 3 bases clipped from V and 5 bases from J, the junction kept 11 bases outside the gene matches. The germline V gene encodes CDR1 SEHNR and CDR2 FQNEAQ (reference sequence). The CDR3 is made up of 16 amino acids.

The table lists this clonotype with many counts. CDR3 bases: TGTGCCAGCAGCTTAGGTGACAGGGTGACAGATACGCAGTATTTT. Translation: CASSLGDRVTDTQYF. The chain couples TRBV7-2 to TRBJ2-3, with 7 nucleotides matching TRBD1. The V and J ends lost 1 base and 3 bases, in that order; junction bases with no gene match: 4. The CDR3 runs to 15 residues. The germline V gene has CDR1 SGHTA and CDR2 FQGNSA.

The table lists this clonotype with many counts. The CDR3 sequence is CSVEDGRGGNQPQHF. DNA for the CDR3: TGCAGCGTTGAAGACGGGAGGGGAGGGAATCAGCCCCAGCATTTT. The chain couples TRBV29-1 to TRBJ1-5; the D gene is possibly TRBD1 (5 bases). Trimming shortened V by 0 bases and J by 4 bases, and 13 bases separated the two germline ends. Germline CDR1 SQVTM, CDR2 ANQGSEA. The CDR3 totals 15 residues.

Only a few counts were recorded for this clonotype. V gene TRBV10-3 combines with J gene TRBJ2-2, with D possibly matching TRBD1 (5 bases). The CDR3 spans 15 residues. CDR1 is ENHRY and CDR2 is SYGVKD in the germline V gene. The V gene lost 6 bases and the J gene lost 2 bases, with 13 bases spanning the gap. CDR3 in DNA: TGTGCCATCAGATTGGGCAGGGTTAACACCGGGGAGCTGTTTTTT. Translated, it gives CAIRLGRVNTGELFF.

This clonotype occurred many times. J is TRBJ1-6 and V is TRBV4-1, with 8 positions matching TRBD1. The CDR3 is 16 amino acids. The germline V gene has CDR1 MGHRA and CDR2 YSYEKL. With 1 base clipped from V and 7 bases from J, the junction kept 6 bases outside the gene matches. In DNA, the CDR3 is TGCGCCAGCAGCCAAGGTACGGCAGGGGGCAATTCACCCCTCCACTTT. It codes for CASSQGTAGGNSPLHF.

This clonotype has a count of ten or more. J is TRBJ2-1 and V is TRBV7-6; D may be TRBD1 or TRBD2 (6 bases each). V lost 1 base and J lost 8, with 15 bases in between. The CDR3 extends over 15 amino acids. The germline CDR1 and CDR2 sequences are SGHVS and FNYEAQ. In DNA form, the CDR3 reads TGTGCCAGCAGCTTAGAAGGGGGGACGGTCGATGAGCAGTTCTTC. As protein: CASSLEGGTVDEQFF.

This clonotype appeared a few times. The genes are TRBV7-8 and TRBJ2-1; maybe TRBD2 (5 bases). Trimming pared 5 bases from V and 2 bases from J, leaving 13 bases between. This CDR3 is built from 15 residues. In germline, CDR1 is SGHVS, CDR2 FQNEAQ. CDR3 region: CASSLSSTPYNEQFF. The CDR3 DNA follows: TGTGCCAGCAGCCTATCTAGCACCCCCTACAATGAGCAGTTCTTC.

Many counts were recorded for this clonotype. This chain uses TRBV12-3 or TRBV12-4 with TRBJ1-1; the match to TRBD1 covers 7 bases. CDR3 size: 13 residues. After removal of 5 bases from V and 5 bases from J, the junction contained 5 bases not matched to a gene. CDR3 bases: TGTGCCAGCAGTACAGGGGAGGGAACTGAAGCTTTCTTT. This gives the protein CASSTGEGTEAFF.

The chain is built from TRBV29-1 and TRBJ2-7; 10 bases line up with TRBD1. The CDR3 sequence is 12 residues long. Trimming took 3 bases from V and 6 from J; bases not matched to a gene: 2. Per the germline V gene, CDR1 is SQVTM and CDR2 is ANQGSEA. The chain's CDR3 is CSVEGDRGEQYF. The CDR3 DNA sequence: TGCAGCGTTGAGGGGGACAGGGGCGAGCAGTACTTC.

This clonotype was observed many times. The rearrangement joins TRBV12-3 or TRBV12-4 to TRBJ2-1, with D tentatively TRBD2 (5 bases). The CDR3 has 14 residues. V was clipped by 6 bases and J by 0 bases, with 9 bases between them. The CDR3 DNA reads TGTGCCAGCAGACTAGGTAGCTCCTACAATGAGCAGTTCTTC. Translation gives CASRLGSSYNEQFF.

This clonotype was detected only once. The rearrangement links TRBV5-6 to TRBJ2-5; D remains unclear. V was trimmed by 9 bases and J by 8 bases, leaving 17 bases between them. Germline CDR1 and CDR2: SGHDT and YYEEEE. This CDR3 region has 12 residues. The CDR3 spells CAMGAGPGTQYF. CDR3 nucleotides: TGTGCCATGGGCGCTGGGCCAGGCACCCAGTACTTC.

The V gene is TRBV24-1, the J gene TRBJ2-5, with D perhaps TRBD1 (6 bases). This CDR3 is 19 amino acids long. Germline CDR1 and CDR2: KGHDR and SFDVKD. The V and J ends lost 1 base and 3 bases respectively, with 23 bases between them. This CDR3 reads CATSDFRGRDLAPKETQYF. The CDR3 DNA reads TGTGCCACCAGTGATTTCAGGGGAAGAGACTTGGCGCCGAAAGAGACCCAGTACTTC.

The sample holds many counts of this clonotype. This chain uses TRBV11-2 with TRBJ2-3, with D unclear. Germline V gives CDR1 SGHAT, CDR2 FQNNGV. This CDR3 has 12 residues. V lost 0 bases and J 6 bases, leaving 4 bases between the germline ends. DNA of the CDR3: TGTGCCAGCAGCTTAGATGTGGATACGCAGTATTTT. Translated, it gives CASSLDVDTQYF. Full variable domain (missing parts from reference TRBV11-2 and TRBJ2-3): EAGVAQSPRYKIIEKRQSVAFWCNPISGHATLYWYQQILGQGPKLLIQFQNNGVVDDSQLPKDRFSAERLKGVDSTLKIQPAKLEDSAVYLCASSLDVDTQYFGPGTRLTVL.

V and J are TRBV13 and TRBJ1-1; TRBD1 might be the D (6 bases). The CDR3 contains 14 residues. Per the germline V gene, CDR1 is PRHDT and CDR2 is FYEKMQ (reference sequence). Trimming removed 5 bases from V and 4 bases from J, with 14 bases in between. The CDR3 reads CASSQGGGSTEAFF. DNA for the CDR3: TGTGCCAGCAGCCAGGGAGGGGGGAGCACTGAAGCTTTCTTT.

The V and J genes are TRBV6-1 and TRBJ2-2; D assignment may be TRBD1 or TRBD2 (5 bases each). The CDR3 length is 17 residues. Germline CDR1 is MNHNS and CDR2 is SASEGT. V lost 7 bases to trimming and J lost 7 bases, with 25 bases between them. The CDR3 DNA is TGTGCCAGCACCCCCGAACCGGGACGGATACGCCTCGGGGAGCTGTTTTTT. Its protein is CASTPEPGRIRLGELFF.

There are a few counts of this clonotype. This chain connects TRBV4-1 to TRBJ2-2, with D perhaps assigned TRBD1 or TRBD2 (7 bases each). V gave up 4 bases and J gave up 4 bases, with 10 bases separating them. CDR1 is MGHRA and CDR2 is YSYEKL in the germline V gene. CDR3 length: 14 amino acids. The CDR3 reads CASSLRGGTGELFF. CDR3 coding DNA: TGCGCCAGCAGCCTCAGGGGGGGCACCGGGGAGCTGTTTTTT.